This T cell receptor beta chain was obtained from a study of response to subunit inactivated influenza vaccine. The CDR3 sequence is 15 residues long. Trimming took 0 bases from V and 5 from J; bases not matched to a gene: 5. The germline V gene has CDR1 DFQATT and CDR2 SNEGSKA (reference sequence). As for this clonotype: Its antigen is still unknown.

Overall study results and limits: The authors suggested that every seasonal influenza vaccination recruits few new T cells.

TCRdb recomputed calls from the RT-PCR reads with MiXCR, one row per CDR3 protein. In the table there are about 580,000 distinct CDR3 sequences, around 13% of which are singletons. The sample in question was PBMCs from blood, obtained less than 13 days after vaccination. This chain links TRBV20-1 with TRBJ2-4; 9 bases are shared with TRBD1. The sequence derives from a man aged 50-59 years who received an inactivated influenza vaccine. The CDR3 region is CSARDRRQGENIQYF. The CDR3 region has the DNA TGCAGTGCTAGAGATAGAAGACAGGGGGAAAACATTCAGTACTTC.